The clone carrying this T cell receptor (beta chain) showed up many times. The sample belongs to a study of T-cell reconstitution after alpha-beta-depleted transplantation in children. Preparation of the TCRbeta library involved a method that used unique molecular identifiers. TCRdb passed the PCR reads through MiXCR, listing each CDR3 protein once. Among about half a million distinct CDR3 sequences, about an eighth were seen once, and the ten largest hold 5% to 6%. The CDR3 spans 13 residues. CDR1 and CDR2 (germline): MDHEN, SYDVKM. V was clipped by 6 bases and J by 3 bases; unmatched bases: 5. The sample in question was PBMCs from the stem cell graft donor, obtained from the stem cell graft. The clonotype originates from a human donor who donated a stem cell graft to a child with combined immunodeficiency. The rearrangement uses TRBV28 and TRBJ2-7; 7 bases are a match to TRBD1. CDR3 residues: CASSPGTDYEQYF. The CDR3 DNA sequence: TGTGCCAGCAGCCCCGGGACAGACTACGAGCAGTACTTC.